The clone carrying this T cell receptor (beta chain) turned up a few times. Its antigen remains unknown. These data belong to a study of T cells in Graves' hyperthyroidism and ophthalmopathy. V shed 6 bases and J 4 bases; nucleotides not matched to a gene: 7. This CDR3 spans 14 amino acids. Absence of ophthalmopathy progression within 18 months defined stable Graves' hyperthyroidism. Researchers amplified the TCR beta CDR3 regions from RNA transcripts. First-round RT-PCR of the TCR CDR3 relied on the HTBI primer set. TCRdb passed the multiplex PCR reads through MiXCR, listing each CDR3 protein once. The data show 500,000 to 600,000 distinct CDR3 sequences, about a sixth seen once. Points from the study as a whole: Among thyroid clonotypes expanded above 0.001, most also appeared in blood. Stable hyperthyroidism was separated from ophthalmopathy by a model based on 13 V-J features. It was a median approximately 6 months before onset that the model predicted ophthalmopathy.

The chain carries TRBV12-3 or TRBV12-4 and TRBJ1-1, with 8 nucleotides matching TRBD1. Sequencing was carried out using blood. The TCR comes from a woman aged 18-30 years with Graves' hyperthyroidism. The CDR3 spells CASRWTGSSTEAFF. Written as DNA, the CDR3 is TGTGCCAGCAGATGGACAGGGTCCAGCACTGAAGCTTTCTTT.